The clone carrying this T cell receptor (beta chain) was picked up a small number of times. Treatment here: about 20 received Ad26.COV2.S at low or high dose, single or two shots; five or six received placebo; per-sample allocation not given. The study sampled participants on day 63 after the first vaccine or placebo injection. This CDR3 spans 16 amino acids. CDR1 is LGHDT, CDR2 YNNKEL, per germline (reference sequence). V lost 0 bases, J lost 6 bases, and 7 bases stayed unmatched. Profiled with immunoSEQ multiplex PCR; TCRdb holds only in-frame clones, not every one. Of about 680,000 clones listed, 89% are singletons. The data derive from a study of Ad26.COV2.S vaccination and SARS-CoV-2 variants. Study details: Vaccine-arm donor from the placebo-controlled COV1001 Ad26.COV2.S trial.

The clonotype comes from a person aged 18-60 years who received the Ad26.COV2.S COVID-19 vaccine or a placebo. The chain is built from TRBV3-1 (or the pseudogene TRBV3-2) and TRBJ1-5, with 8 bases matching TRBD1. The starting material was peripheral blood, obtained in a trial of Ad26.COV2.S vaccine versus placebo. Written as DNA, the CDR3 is TGTGCCAGCAGCCAAGATGGTGCAGGGGGCGTTCAGCCCCAGCATTTT. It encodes CASSQDGAGGVQPQHF.